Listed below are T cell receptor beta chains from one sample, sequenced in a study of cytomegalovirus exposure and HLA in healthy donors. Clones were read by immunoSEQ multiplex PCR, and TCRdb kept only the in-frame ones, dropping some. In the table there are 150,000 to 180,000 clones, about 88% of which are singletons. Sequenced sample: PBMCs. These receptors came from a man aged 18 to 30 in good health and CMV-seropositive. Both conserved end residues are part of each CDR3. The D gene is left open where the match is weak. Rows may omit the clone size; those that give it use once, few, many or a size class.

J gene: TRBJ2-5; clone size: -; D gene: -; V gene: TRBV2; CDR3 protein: CASSEAAYTQETQYF; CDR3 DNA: TGTGCCAGCAGTGAAGCCGCCTATACGCAAGAGACCCAGTACTTC
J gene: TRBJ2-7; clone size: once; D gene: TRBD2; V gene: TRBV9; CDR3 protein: CASSVGAAGAYEQYF; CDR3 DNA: TGTGCCAGCAGCGTAGGTGCAGCGGGGGCCTACGAGCAGTACTTC
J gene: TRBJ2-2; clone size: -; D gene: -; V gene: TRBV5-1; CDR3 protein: CASSSHIGGRWTGELFF; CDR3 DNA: TGCGCCAGCAGCTCCCACATCGGGGGGCGATGGACCGGGGAGCTGTTTTTT
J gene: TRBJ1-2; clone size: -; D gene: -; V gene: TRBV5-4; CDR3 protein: CASTSPAGPSYGYTF; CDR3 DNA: TGTGCCAGCACATCCCCGGCAGGGCCGTCCTATGGCTACACCTTC
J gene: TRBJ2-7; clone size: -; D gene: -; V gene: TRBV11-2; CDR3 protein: CASSFVGAGYEQYF; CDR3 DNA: TGTGCCAGCAGCTTTGTGGGGGCCGGATACGAGCAGTACTTC
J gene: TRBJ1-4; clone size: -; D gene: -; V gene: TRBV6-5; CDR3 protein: CASSPRQPGGEKLFF; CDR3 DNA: TGTGCCAGCAGCCCACGACAGCCAGGCGGTGAAAAACTGTTTTTT
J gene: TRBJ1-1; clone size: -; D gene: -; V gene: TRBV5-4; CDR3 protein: CASSTAYLTEAFF; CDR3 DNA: TGTGCCAGCAGCACCGCCTACCTCACTGAAGCTTTCTTT
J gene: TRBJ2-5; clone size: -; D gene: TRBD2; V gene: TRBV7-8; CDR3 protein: CASSWGTSGVETQYF; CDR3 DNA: TGTGCCAGCAGCTGGGGGACTAGCGGGGTTGAGACCCAGTACTTC
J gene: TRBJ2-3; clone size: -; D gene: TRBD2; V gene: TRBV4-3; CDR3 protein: CASSATPSGEGTDTQYF; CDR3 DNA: TGCGCCAGCAGTGCTACACCTAGCGGGGAGGGCACAGATACGCAGTATTTT
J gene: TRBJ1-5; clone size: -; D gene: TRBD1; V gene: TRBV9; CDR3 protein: CASSATGQNQPQHF; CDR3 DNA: TGTGCCAGCAGCGCGACAGGGCAAAATCAGCCCCAGCATTTT
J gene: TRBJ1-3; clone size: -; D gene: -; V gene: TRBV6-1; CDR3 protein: CASSEPGTDRNSGNTIYF; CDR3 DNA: TGTGCCAGCAGTGAACCCGGTACGGACAGAAACTCTGGAAACACCATATATTTT
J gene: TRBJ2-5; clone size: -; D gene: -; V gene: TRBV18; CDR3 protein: CASSPYSDQETQYF; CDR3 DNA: TGTGCCAGCTCACCATATTCAGACCAAGAGACCCAGTACTTC
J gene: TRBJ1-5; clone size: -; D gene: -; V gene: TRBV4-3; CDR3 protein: CASSQDRRGNQPQHF; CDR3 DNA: TGCGCCAGCAGCCAAGATCGAAGGGGTAATCAGCCCCAGCATTTT
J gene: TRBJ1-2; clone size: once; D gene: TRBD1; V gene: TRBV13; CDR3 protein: CASSSTGAQGYTF; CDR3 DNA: TGTGCCAGCAGCTCCACAGGGGCACAGGGCTACACCTTC
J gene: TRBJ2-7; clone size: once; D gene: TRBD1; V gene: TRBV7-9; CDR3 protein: CASSLGQGATGEQYF; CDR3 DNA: TGTGCCAGCAGCTTAGGACAGGGGGCAACCGGGGAGCAGTACTTC
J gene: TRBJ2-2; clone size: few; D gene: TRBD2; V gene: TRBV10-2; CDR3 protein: CASRLAGGNTGELFF; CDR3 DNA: TGCGCCAGCAGGCTAGCGGGGGGTAACACCGGGGAGCTGTTTTTT
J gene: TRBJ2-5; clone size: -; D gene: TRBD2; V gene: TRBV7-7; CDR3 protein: CASSTDGRKETQYF; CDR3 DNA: TGTGCCAGCAGCACAGACGGGAGGAAGGAGACCCAGTACTTC
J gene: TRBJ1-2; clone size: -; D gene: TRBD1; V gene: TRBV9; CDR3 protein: CASSVGSGGHGYTF; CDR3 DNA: TGTGCCAGCAGCGTAGGTTCAGGGGGCCATGGCTACACCTTC
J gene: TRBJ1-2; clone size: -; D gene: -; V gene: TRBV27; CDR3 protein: CASKARGPRGSNYGYTF; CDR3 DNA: TGTGCCAGCAAGGCCAGGGGCCCTCGTGGATCCAACTATGGCTACACCTTC
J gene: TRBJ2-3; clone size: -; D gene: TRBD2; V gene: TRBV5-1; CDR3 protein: CASSLLKGLAGSAGTQYF; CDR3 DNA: TGCGCCAGCAGCTTGCTCAAGGGACTAGCGGGGTCCGCGGGTACGCAGTATTTT
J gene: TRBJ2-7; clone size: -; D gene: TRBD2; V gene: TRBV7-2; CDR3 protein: CASSLPGLAGGLGEQYF; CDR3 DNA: TGTGCCAGCAGCTTACCGGGACTAGCGGGGGGGCTGGGGGAGCAGTACTTC
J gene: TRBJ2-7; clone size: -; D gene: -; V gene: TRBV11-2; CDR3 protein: CASSLGPSSYEQYF; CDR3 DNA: TGTGCCAGCAGCTTAGGCCCCAGCTCCTACGAGCAGTACTTC
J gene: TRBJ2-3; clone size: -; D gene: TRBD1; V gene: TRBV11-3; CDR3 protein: CASSLRTGSVSDTQYF; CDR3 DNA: TGTGCCAGCAGCCTTCGGACAGGGTCGGTATCAGATACGCAGTATTTT
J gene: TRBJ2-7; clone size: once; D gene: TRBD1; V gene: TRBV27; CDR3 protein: CASSIGSGQGVYEQYF; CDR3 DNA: TGTGCCAGCAGCATAGGGTCGGGACAGGGGGTCTACGAGCAGTACTTC
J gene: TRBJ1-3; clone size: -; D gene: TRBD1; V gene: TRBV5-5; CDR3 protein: CASSLDAGGRNTIYF; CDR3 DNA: TGTGCCAGCAGCTTGGATGCAGGGGGCAGAAACACCATATATTTT
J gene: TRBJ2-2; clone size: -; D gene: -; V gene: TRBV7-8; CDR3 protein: CASSLEGYLPNTGELFF; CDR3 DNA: TGTGCCAGCAGCTTGGAGGGGTACCTCCCGAACACCGGGGAGCTGTTTTTT
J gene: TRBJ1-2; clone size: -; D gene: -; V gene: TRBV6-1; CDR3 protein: CASSVSPAGNYGYTF; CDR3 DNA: TGTGCCAGCAGTGTGTCCCCGGCAGGGAACTATGGCTACACCTTC
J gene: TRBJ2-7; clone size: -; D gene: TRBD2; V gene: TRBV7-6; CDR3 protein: CASSTTSSGGAQYF; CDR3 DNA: TGTGCCAGCAGCACAACCTCTAGCGGGGGGGCTCAGTACTTC
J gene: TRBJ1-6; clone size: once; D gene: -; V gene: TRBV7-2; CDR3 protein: CASSLVSGAVNSPLHF; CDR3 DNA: TGTGCCAGCAGCTTAGTGAGTGGGGCAGTTAATTCACCCCTCCACTTT
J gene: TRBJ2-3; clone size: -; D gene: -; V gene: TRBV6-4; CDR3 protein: CASSDSPSGTDTQYF; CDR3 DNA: TGTGCCAGCAGTGACTCGCCTAGCGGCACAGATACGCAGTATTTT
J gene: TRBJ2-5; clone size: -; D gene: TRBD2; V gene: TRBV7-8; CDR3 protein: CASRITSGVQETQYF; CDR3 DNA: TGTGCCAGCCGAATAACCAGCGGGGTCCAAGAGACCCAGTACTTC
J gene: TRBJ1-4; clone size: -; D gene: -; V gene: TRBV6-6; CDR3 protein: CASSYSGGAREKLFF; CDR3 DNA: TGTGCCAGCAGTTACTCAGGAGGGGCTAGAGAAAAACTGTTTTTT
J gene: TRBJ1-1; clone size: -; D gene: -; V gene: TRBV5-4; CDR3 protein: CASSSEGQGDTEAFF; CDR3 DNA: TGTGCCAGCAGCTCGGAGGGGCAGGGAGACACTGAAGCTTTCTTT
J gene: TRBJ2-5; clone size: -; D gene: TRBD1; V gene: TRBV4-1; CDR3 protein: CASSQWQGASPLQETQYF; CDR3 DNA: TGCGCCAGCAGCCAATGGCAGGGGGCATCCCCTTTACAAGAGACCCAGTACTTC
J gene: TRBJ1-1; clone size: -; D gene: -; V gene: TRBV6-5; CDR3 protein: CASSYHNTEAFF; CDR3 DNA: TGTGCCAGCAGTTACCATAACACTGAAGCTTTCTTT
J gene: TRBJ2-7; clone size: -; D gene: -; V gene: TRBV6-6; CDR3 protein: CASSYEAYYEQYF; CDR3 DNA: TGTGCCAGCAGTTACGAGGCTTACTACGAGCAGTACTTC
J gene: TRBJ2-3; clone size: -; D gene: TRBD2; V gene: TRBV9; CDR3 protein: CASSPGTSGKHTQYF; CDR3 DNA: TGTGCCAGCAGCCCGGGGACTAGCGGGAAACATACGCAGTATTTT
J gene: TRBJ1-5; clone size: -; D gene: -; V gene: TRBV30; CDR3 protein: CACSRGGAIGNQPQHF; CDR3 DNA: TGTGCCTGTAGCCGCGGGGGCGCGATCGGCAATCAGCCCCAGCATTTT
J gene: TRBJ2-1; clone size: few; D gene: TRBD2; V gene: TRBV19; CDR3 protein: CASRRGGTSGSAEQFF; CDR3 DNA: TGTGCCAGTAGACGCGGAGGCACTAGCGGGAGTGCTGAGCAGTTCTTC
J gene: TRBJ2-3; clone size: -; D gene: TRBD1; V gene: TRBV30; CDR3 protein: CAWSGQGVVTDTQYF; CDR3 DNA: TGTGCCTGGAGTGGACAGGGGGTAGTGACAGATACGCAGTATTTT
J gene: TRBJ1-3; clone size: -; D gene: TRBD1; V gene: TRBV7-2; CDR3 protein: CASSTSGTGSGPGNTIYF; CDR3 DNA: TGTGCCAGCAGCACCTCCGGGACAGGATCGGGGCCTGGAAACACCATATATTTT
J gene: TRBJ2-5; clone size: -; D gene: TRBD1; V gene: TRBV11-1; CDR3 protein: CASSLDREETQYF; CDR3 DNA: TGTGCCAGCAGCCTCGACAGGGAAGAGACCCAGTACTTC
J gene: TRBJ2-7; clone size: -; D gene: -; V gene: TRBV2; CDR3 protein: CASSEPPAGSYEQYF; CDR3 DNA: TGTGCCAGCAGTGAGCCTCCGGCAGGCTCCTACGAGCAGTACTTC
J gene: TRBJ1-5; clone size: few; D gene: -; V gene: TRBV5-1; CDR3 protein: CASSSGPNQAQHF; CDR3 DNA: TGCGCCAGCAGCTCAGGTCCGAATCAGGCCCAGCATTTT
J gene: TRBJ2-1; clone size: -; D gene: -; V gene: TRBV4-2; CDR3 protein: CASSPGTGDYNEQFF; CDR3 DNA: TGTGCCAGCAGCCCCGGAACGGGAGACTACAATGAGCAGTTCTTC
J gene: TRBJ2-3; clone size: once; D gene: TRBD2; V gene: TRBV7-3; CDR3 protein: CASSLSLAGGGDTQYF; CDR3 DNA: TGTGCCAGCAGCTTATCTCTAGCGGGGGGTGGAGATACGCAGTATTTT
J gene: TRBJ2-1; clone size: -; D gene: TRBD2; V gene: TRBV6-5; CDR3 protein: CASSYFGTSLGNEQFF; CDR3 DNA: TGTGCCAGCAGTTACTTCGGGACTAGTCTGGGCAATGAGCAGTTCTTC
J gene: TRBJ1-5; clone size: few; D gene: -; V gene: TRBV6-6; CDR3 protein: CASSYWGEGQPQHF; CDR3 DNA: TGTGCCAGCAGTTACTGGGGGGAGGGTCAGCCCCAGCATTTT
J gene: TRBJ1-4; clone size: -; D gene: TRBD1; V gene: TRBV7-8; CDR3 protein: CASSSEQGRSGKLFF; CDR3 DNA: TGTGCCAGCAGCTCGGAACAGGGGCGGTCCGGGAAACTGTTTTTT